The clone carrying this TCR beta chain was seen repeatedly, ten times or more. What was amplified from RNA transcripts were TCR beta CDR3 regions. In the first-round RT-PCR of the TCR CDR3, the HTBI primer set was used. From the multiplex PCR reads, TCRdb called clonotypes with MiXCR, one entry per CDR3 protein. This sample has 600,000 to 650,000 distinct CDR3 sequences, with around 15% found just once. This specimen comes from a study of T cells in Graves' hyperthyroidism and ophthalmopathy. This clonotype was sampled from a woman under 40 with Graves' hyperthyroidism. The sample comprised blood.

Written as DNA, the CDR3 is TGCAGCGAAGGGACAGTCACAGATACGCAGTATTTT. Translating it yields CSEGTVTDTQYF. J is TRBJ2-3 and V is TRBV29-1; 7 bases agree with TRBD1. Germline V gene lookup returns CDR1 SQVTM and CDR2 ANQGSEA. The CDR3 consists of 12 residues. The ends lost 7 bases at V and 2 bases at J; junction bases unmatched: 3.